The clone carrying this TCR beta chain appeared many times. The sample is drawn from a study of T cells in Graves' hyperthyroidism and ophthalmopathy. V gave up 3 bases and J gave up 0 bases, with 9 bases separating them. The germline gives CDR1 MNHEY, CDR2 SMNVEV (reference sequence). The CDR3 length is 15 residues. TCR beta CDR3 regions were amplified from RNA. TCR CDR3 regions were first amplified by RT-PCR with HTBI primers. TCRdb reprocessed the multiplex PCR reads via MiXCR and lists one record per CDR3 protein. This table holds under 650,000 distinct CDR3 sequences, roughly 17% found once. Sequencing input: blood. The TCR originated in a woman aged 25 to 39 with Graves' hyperthyroidism. The chain uses TRBV27 and TRBJ1-5; TRBD1 might be the D (5 bases). CDR3 protein: CASSLGGISNQPQHF. The CDR3 DNA sequence: TGTGCCAGCAGTTTGGGGGGGATTAGCAATCAGCCCCAGCATTTT.